This T cell receptor (beta chain) was identified in a study of blood T cell repertoires in COVID-19. Whole-study context: Collection of acute and convalescent COVID-19 samples took place in the United States, Italy and Spain. Sample material is recorded as cDNA or gDNA derived from T cells, B-cell-depleted T cells, or PBMCs.

This clone was seen at least ten times. In the study's own analysis: The assay estimated nucleated cells by amplifying reference gene primers. Generated by immunoSEQ multiplex PCR, the TCRdb table keeps only in-frame clones and is missing some. V and J calls and clone size follow that table, whereas D and trimming were derived from the DNA. The sample shows about 130,000 clones, roughly three quarters of them seen only once. In germline, CDR1 is WNHNN, CDR2 SYGVQD (reference sequence). This CDR3 comprises 15 residues. V shed 8 bases, J shed 0 bases, and the junction held 6 bases outside the gene matches.

This clonotype was sampled from a woman aged 65 to 85 with acute or convalescent COVID-19. The chain combines TRBV10-1 with TRBJ1-3; 8 nucleotides align to TRBD1. The material sequenced was peripheral blood. CDR3 region: CASGWTGSSGNTIYF. CDR3 DNA sequence: TGCGCCAGCGGGTGGACAGGGAGCTCTGGAAACACCATATATTTT.